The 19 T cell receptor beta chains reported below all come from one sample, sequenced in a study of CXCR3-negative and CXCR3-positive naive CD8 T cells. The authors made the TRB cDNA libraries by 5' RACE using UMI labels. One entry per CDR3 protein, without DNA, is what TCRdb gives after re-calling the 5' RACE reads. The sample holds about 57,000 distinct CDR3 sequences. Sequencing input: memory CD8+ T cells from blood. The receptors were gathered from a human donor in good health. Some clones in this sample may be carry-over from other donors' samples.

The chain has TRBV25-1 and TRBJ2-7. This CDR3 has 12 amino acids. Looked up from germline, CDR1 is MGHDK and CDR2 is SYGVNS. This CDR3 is CASSEVKSEQYF.

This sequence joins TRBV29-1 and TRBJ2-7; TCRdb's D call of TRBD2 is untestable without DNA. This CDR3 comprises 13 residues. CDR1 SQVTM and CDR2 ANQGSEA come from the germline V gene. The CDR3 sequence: CSGLAGSSYEQYF.

The CDR3 protein is CASSASGVVLDEQFF. The chain couples TRBV6-2 or TRBV6-3 to TRBJ2-1. CDR3 length equals 15 residues. CDR1 MNHEY and CDR2 SVGEGT come from the germline V gene.

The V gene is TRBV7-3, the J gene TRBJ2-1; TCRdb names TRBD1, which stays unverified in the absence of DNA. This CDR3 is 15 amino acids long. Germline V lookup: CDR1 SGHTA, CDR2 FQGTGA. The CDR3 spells CASSLMGQRGDEQFF.

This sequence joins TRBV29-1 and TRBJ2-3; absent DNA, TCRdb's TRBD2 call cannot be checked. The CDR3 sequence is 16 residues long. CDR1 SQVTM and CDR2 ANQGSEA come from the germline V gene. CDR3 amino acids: CSVDGTSGRVTDTQYF.

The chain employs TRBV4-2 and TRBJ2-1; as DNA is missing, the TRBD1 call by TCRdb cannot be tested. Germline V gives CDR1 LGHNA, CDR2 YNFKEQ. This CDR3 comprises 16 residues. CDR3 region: CASSPKGGGAYNEQFF.

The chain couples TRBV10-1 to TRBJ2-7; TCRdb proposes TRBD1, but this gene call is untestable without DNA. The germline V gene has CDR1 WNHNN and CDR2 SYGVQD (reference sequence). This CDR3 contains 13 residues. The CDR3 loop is CASRRESSYEQYF.

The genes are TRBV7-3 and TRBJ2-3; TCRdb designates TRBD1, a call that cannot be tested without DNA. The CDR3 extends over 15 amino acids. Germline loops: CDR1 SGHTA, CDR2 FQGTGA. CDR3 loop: CASSSTGTDTDTQYF.

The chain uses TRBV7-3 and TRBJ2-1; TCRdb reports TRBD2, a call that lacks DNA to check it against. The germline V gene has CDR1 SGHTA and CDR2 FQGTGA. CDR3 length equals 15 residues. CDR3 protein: CASSSAAGAYNEQFF.

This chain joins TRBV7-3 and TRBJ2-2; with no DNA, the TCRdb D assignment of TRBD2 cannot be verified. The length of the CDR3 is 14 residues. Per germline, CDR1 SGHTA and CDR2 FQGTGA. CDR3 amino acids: CASSPSLSTGELFF.

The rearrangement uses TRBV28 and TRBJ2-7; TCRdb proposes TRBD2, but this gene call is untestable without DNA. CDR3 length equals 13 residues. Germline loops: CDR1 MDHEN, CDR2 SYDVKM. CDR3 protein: CASSFREAYEQYF.

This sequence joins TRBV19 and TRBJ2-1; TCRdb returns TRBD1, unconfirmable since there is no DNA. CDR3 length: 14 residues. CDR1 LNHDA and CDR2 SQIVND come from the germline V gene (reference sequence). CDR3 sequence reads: CASRDGQFYNEQFF.

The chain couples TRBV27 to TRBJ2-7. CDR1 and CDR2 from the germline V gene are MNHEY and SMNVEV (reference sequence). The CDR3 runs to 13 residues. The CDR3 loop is CASSLDPTYEQYF.

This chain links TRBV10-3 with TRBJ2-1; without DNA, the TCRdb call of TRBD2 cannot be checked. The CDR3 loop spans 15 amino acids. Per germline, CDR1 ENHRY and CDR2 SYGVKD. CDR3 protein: CATLLGLAGFNEQFF.

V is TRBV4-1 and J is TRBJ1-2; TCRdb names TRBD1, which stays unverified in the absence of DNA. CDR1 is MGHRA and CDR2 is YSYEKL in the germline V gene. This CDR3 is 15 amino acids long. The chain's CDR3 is CASSQEPGQVHGYTF.

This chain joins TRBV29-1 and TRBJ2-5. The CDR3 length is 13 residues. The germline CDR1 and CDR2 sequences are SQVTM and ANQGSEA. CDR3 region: CSLAGDYQETQYF.

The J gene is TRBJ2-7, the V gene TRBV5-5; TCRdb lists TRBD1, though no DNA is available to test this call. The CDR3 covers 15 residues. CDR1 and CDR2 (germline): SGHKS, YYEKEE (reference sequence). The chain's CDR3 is CASSLGGRRSYEQYF. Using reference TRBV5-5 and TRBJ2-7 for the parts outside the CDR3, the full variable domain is DAGVTQSPTHLIKTRGQQVTLRCSPISGHKSVSWYQQVLGQGPQFIFQYYEKEERGRGNFPDRFSARQFPNYSSELNVNALLLGDSALYLCASSLGGRRSYEQYFGPGTRLTVT.

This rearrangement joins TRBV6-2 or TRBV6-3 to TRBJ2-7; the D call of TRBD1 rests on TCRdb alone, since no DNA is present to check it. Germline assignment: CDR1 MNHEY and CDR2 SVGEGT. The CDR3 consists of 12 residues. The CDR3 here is CASSYPPSEQYF.

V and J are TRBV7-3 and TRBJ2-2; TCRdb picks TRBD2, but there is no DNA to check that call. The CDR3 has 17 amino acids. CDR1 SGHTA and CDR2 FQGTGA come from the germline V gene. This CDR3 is CASSHSWTNANTGELFF.